This T cell receptor beta chain was identified in a study of blood T cell dynamics during melanoma immunotherapy. TCRdb's table, derived via immunoSEQ multiplex PCR, lists solely in-frame clones and lacks some. This table holds approximately 28,000 clones, 80% to 85% found once. The sample's time point: week 3, after first cycle of checkpoint inhibitor. Blood was drawn before treatment and at week 3 after checkpoint blockade. No patient had earlier systemic cancer treatment, concurrent immunosuppressants, or another active cancer. Points on this clone: The antigen is undetermined.

Study outcomes and limitations: Clones driving repertoire changes may be melanoma-specific or general immune activation.

The sample here was blood, taken from a patient treated with checkpoint blockade. This TCR came from a human donor with melanoma.

CDR3 region: CASSASQAGVGIQYF. The CDR3 coding sequence is TGTGCCAGCAGTGCCAGTCAAGCGGGAGTGGGCATTCAGTACTTC. The J gene is TRBJ2-4, the V gene TRBV27; 8 positions match TRBD2. Germline CDR1 reads MNHEY; CDR2 reads SMNVEV (reference sequence). Trimming cost V 5 bases and J 9 bases; bases outside gene matches: 12. The CDR3 totals 15 residues.